A single sample is the source of the 21 T cell receptor beta chains below, sequenced in a study of Ad26.COV2.S vaccination and SARS-CoV-2 variants. The sample's treatment: about 20 received Ad26.COV2.S at low or high dose, single or two shots; several received placebo; per-sample allocation not given. The samples were gathered on day 63 after the first injection of vaccine or placebo. The method was immunoSEQ multiplex PCR; TCRdb's version includes in-frame clones alone and lacks a portion of them. The sample holds about 420,000 clones; more than 75% are singletons and the top ten take less than 4%. The source was peripheral blood, collected in a trial of Ad26.COV2.S vaccine versus placebo. Source of these receptors: a person aged 18-60 years who received the Ad26.COV2.S COVID-19 vaccine or a placebo.

J is TRBJ1-5 and V is TRBV19; tentative D call: TRBD1 (6 bases). The CDR3 has 18 amino acids. Germline V lookup: CDR1 LNHDA, CDR2 SQIVND (reference sequence). V was cut by 7 bases and J by 0 bases, with 22 bases left in between. DNA of the CDR3: TGTGCCAGTATCGGGGAGGGGAAGGGGGTATATAGCAATCAGCCCCAGCATTTT. It specifies CASIGEGKGVYSNQPQHF. Using reference TRBV19 and TRBJ1-5 for the parts outside the CDR3, the full variable domain is DGGITQSPKYLFRKEGQNVTLSCEQNLNHDAMYWYRQDPGQGLRLIYYSQIVNDFQKGDIAEGYSVSREKKESFPLTVTSAQKNPTAFYLCASIGEGKGVYSNQPQHFGDGTRLSIL.

J is TRBJ2-5 and V is TRBV7-9, with a tentative D call TRBD1 (6 bases). This CDR3 has 16 amino acids. Germline assignment: CDR1 SEHNR and CDR2 FQNEAQ (reference sequence). V was trimmed by 1 base and J by 5 bases, leaving 17 bases between them. CDR3 sequence: CASSLGRGNRGETQYF. The CDR3 DNA is TGTGCCAGCAGCTTAGGTAGGGGGAATCGAGGGGAGACCCAGTACTTC.

The chain recombines TRBV4-3 with TRBJ2-3, with a weak D call TRBD2 (6 bases). V lost 0 bases and J lost 5, with 15 bases in between. Germline loops: CDR1 LGHNA, CDR2 YSLEER. CDR3 length: 16 amino acids. The CDR3 reads CASSQEGRGEVDTQYF. CDR3 DNA: TGCGCCAGCAGCCAAGAGGGGAGAGGGGAGGTAGATACGCAGTATTTT.

The count of this clone is one. This rearrangement joins TRBV3-1 (or the pseudogene TRBV3-2) to TRBJ2-7; 15 nucleotides line up with TRBD2. The CDR3 sequence is 17 residues long. CDR1 LGHDT and CDR2 YNNKEL come from the germline V gene (reference sequence). The J segment lost 4 bases and the V segment lost 7 bases, leaving 11 bases of the junction unmatched. The CDR3 nucleotides read TGTGCCAGCACCGAAGGACTAGCGGGGGGGCCACGGTACGAGCAGTACTTC. Protein product: CASTEGLAGGPRYEQYF.

J is TRBJ2-7 and V is TRBV6-2 or TRBV6-3; 8 bases agree with TRBD1. This CDR3 has 14 residues. Unmatched junction bases numbered 5, after V lost 5 bases and J lost 2 bases. CDR1 MNHEY and CDR2 SVGEGT come from the germline V gene. The CDR3 coding sequence is TGTGCCAGCAGTCCGACAGGGGCCCCCTACGAGCAGTACTTC. Its translation is CASSPTGAPYEQYF.

V gene TRBV7-2 combines with J gene TRBJ2-1, with 14 bases lining up with TRBD2. CDR3 length: 17 residues. V gave up 0 bases and J gave up 10 bases; unmatched junction bases: 8. CDR1 and CDR2 (germline): SGHTA, FQGNSA. The CDR3 protein is CASSLALRLAGGFEQFF. In DNA, the CDR3 is TGTGCCAGCAGCTTAGCGCTTCGACTAGCGGGGGGGTTCGAGCAGTTCTTC.

This rearrangement joins TRBV14 to TRBJ2-2; D may correspond to TRBD1 or TRBD2 (5 bases each). CDR3 length: 12 residues. Trimming pared 6 bases from V and 6 bases from J, leaving 8 bases between. CDR1 is SGHDN and CDR2 is FVKESK in the germline V gene. The CDR3 bases are TGTGCCAGCAGTAGGGGACCCGGGGAGCTGTTTTTT. Amino acids: CASSRGPGELFF. Based on the CDR3 plus reference TRBV14 and TRBJ2-2, the full variable domain is EAGVTQFPSHSVIEKGQTVTLRCDPISGHDNLYWYRRVMGKEIKFLLHFVKESKQDESGMPNNRFLAERTGGTYSTLKVQPAELEDSGVYFCASSRGPGELFFGEGSRLTVL.

As DNA, the CDR3 is TGTGCCAGTAGAAACACAGGGTCCCACTATGGCTACACCTTC. Protein sequence: CASRNTGSHYGYTF. This chain connects TRBV19 to TRBJ1-2; TRBD1 is a possible D gene (6 bases). This CDR3 has 14 amino acids. Germline CDR1 is LNHDA and CDR2 is SQIVND (reference sequence). Trimming shortened V by 6 bases and J by 3 bases, and 14 bases separated the two germline ends. The full variable domain, completed using reference TRBV19 and TRBJ1-2, is DGGITQSPKYLFRKEGQNVTLSCEQNLNHDAMYWYRQDPGQGLRLIYYSQIVNDFQKGDIAEGYSVSREKKESFPLTVTSAQKNPTAFYLCASRNTGSHYGYTFGSGTRLTVV.

The rearrangement joins TRBV6-2 or TRBV6-3 to TRBJ2-2; 7 positions match TRBD2. The CDR3 has 16 amino acids. The V and J ends lost 4 bases and 4 bases, in that order; junction bases with no gene match: 9. The V gene's germline CDR1 is MNHEY and CDR2 SVGEGT. CDR3 DNA sequence: TGTGCCAGCAGTTCCCTTAGCGGGTCGGGCACCGGGGAGCTGTTTTTT. Translating gives CASSSLSGSGTGELFF.

The sample holds a few counts of this clone. This sequence joins TRBV2 and TRBJ1-6, with D possibly TRBD1 on 6 matching bases. Germline-derived CDR1 and CDR2 are SNHLY and FYNNEI. The CDR3 covers 13 residues. The V end lost 5 bases, the J end lost 8 bases, and 10 bases lay between the germline ends. As DNA, the CDR3 is TGTGCCAGCAGTCTCAGGGGAGATTCACCCCTCCACTTT. Translation: CASSLRGDSPLHF. The full variable domain, completed using reference TRBV2 and TRBJ1-6, is EPEVTQTPSHQVTQMGQEVILRCVPISNHLYFYWYRQILGQKVEFLVSFYNNEISEKSEIFDDQFSVERPDGSNFTLKIRSTKLEDSAMYFCASSLRGDSPLHFGNGTRLTVT.

The chain uses TRBV21-1 and TRBJ1-6. TRBV21-1 is a pseudogene segment. The CDR3 totals 15 residues. The CDR3 region is CASSKVLSLWGPLHF. The CDR3 nucleotides are TGTGCCAGCAGCAAAGTTCTGTCCCTTTGGGGACCCCTCCACTTT.

This clone was seen a few times. The rearrangement joins TRBV7-9 to TRBJ2-2; D gene ambiguous. Germline loops: CDR1 SEHNR, CDR2 FQNEAQ (reference sequence). The CDR3 length is 13 residues. With 3 bases removed from V and 3 bases from J, the gap between germline ends came to 5 bases. The CDR3 DNA reads TGTGCCAGCAGCTTGTCCCACACCGGGGAGCTGTTTTTT. Encoded protein: CASSLSHTGELFF.

The genes are TRBV9 and TRBJ1-6; D gene uncertain. Germline values: CDR1 SGDLS, CDR2 YYNGEE. This CDR3 contains 15 residues. V was cut by 0 bases and J by 6 bases, with 10 bases left in between. DNA for the CDR3: TGTGCCAGCAGCGTAGGAGGTAGATCTAATTCACCCCTCCACTTT. Its protein product is CASSVGGRSNSPLHF.

This chain uses TRBV9 with TRBJ2-3; no clear D. V was clipped by 0 bases and J by 4 bases, with 12 bases between them. The CDR3 has 15 amino acids. The V gene's germline CDR1 is SGDLS and CDR2 YYNGEE. CDR3 residues: CASSVEGLRSDTQYF. CDR3 nucleotide sequence: TGTGCCAGCAGCGTAGAGGGTTTACGGTCAGATACGCAGTATTTT.

The sample holds a few counts of this clone. The chain carries TRBV6-5 and TRBJ1-5; D is undetermined. The CDR3 extends over 13 amino acids. V lost 5 bases and J 2 bases, leaving 7 bases between the germline ends. CDR1 MNHEY and CDR2 SVGAGI come from the germline V gene. The CDR3 loop is CASSPIGNQPQHF. CDR3 nucleotide sequence: TGTGCCAGCAGTCCAATTGGCAATCAGCCCCAGCATTTT.

The chain is built from TRBV7-8 and TRBJ2-2; 8 nucleotides match TRBD1. This CDR3 spans 17 amino acids. In germline, CDR1 is SGHVS, CDR2 FQNEAQ. With V trimmed by 4 bases and J by 2 bases, 9 bases remained unmatched. The CDR3 nucleotides are TGTGCCAGCAGCTCGGTGCAGGGACAGGAAAACACCGGGGAGCTGTTTTTT. Its protein is CASSSVQGQENTGELFF.

This clone was detected once. The chain couples TRBV5-4 to TRBJ1-6; perhaps TRBD1 as D (5 bases). The CDR3 is made up of 16 amino acids. Germline values: CDR1 SGHNT, CDR2 YYREEE (reference sequence). The V end was cut by 6 bases, the J end by 0 bases, with 13 bases between. As DNA, the CDR3 is TGTGCCAGCAAATCGGGACCAAGCTCCTATAATTCACCCCTCCACTTT. It encodes CASKSGPSSYNSPLHF.

J is TRBJ1-5 and V is TRBV7-8, with 12 bases identical to TRBD1. CDR1 and CDR2 from the germline V gene are SGHVS and FQNEAQ. The trim removed 5 bases at V and 5 bases at J, leaving 7 bases unmatched. This CDR3 has 16 amino acids. The CDR3 region has the DNA TGTGCCAGCAGCAGGGGGGACAGGGGGCGAGATCAGCCCCAGCATTTT. It specifies CASSRGDRGRDQPQHF.

The gene calls are TRBV27 and TRBJ1-6; a weak D match, TRBD1 (5 bases). The V end was cut by 3 bases, the J end by 0 bases, with 9 bases between. The CDR3 runs to 16 residues. Germline lookup yields CDR1 MNHEY and CDR2 SMNVEV (reference sequence). The CDR3 DNA follows: TGTGCCAGCAGTTTCGGGGGGAGCTCCTATAATTCACCCCTCCACTTT. Residues: CASSFGGSSYNSPLHF.

The V and J genes are TRBV4-1 and TRBJ2-5; 8 bases are shared with TRBD2. Losses at the gene ends were 4 bases for V and 5 bases for J; bases not matched to a gene: 3. This CDR3 region has 13 residues. The germline gives CDR1 MGHRA, CDR2 YSYEKL. CDR3 sequence: CASSRLARETQYF. The CDR3 coding sequence is TGCGCCAGCAGCCGACTAGCGAGGGAGACCCAGTACTTC.

V gene TRBV27 combines with J gene TRBJ1-1, with no clear D. The germline V gene encodes CDR1 MNHEY and CDR2 SMNVEV (reference sequence). Trimming took off 7 bases at V and 1 base at J, with 22 bases between the two ends. The CDR3 is 17 residues long. CDR3 region: CASTPLRRLRKNTEAFF. The CDR3 DNA reads TGTGCCAGCACCCCACTGCGACGGCTTCGGAAGAACACTGAAGCTTTCTTT.